This is a list of T cell receptor beta chains from one sample in a study of cytomegalovirus exposure and HLA in healthy donors. Libraries were prepared by immunoSEQ multiplex PCR; TCRdb keeps only in-frame clonotypes and omits some of them. The sample consists of about 190,000 clones, 86% of them appearing once. Sequenced material: PBMCs. Source of these receptors: a woman aged 18-29 years in good health and CMV-seronegative. CDR3s include the opening cysteine and the closing phenylalanine or tryptophan. D genes are given only for firm matches. Clone size appears in some rows only: once, few, many, or a class for an expanded clone.

once	TRBV9	TRBJ1-1	TRBD1	CASSRRTGDDTEAFF	TGTGCCAGCAGCAGACGGACAGGGGATGACACTGAAGCTTTCTTT
once	TRBV7-9	TRBJ1-1	TRBD1	CASSSRTGVVAFF	TGTGCCAGCAGCTCCCGGACAGGGGTGGTAGCTTTCTTT
-	TRBV5-6	TRBJ2-2	TRBD1	CASTVRGLGELFF	TGTGCCAGCACCGTAAGGGGGCTCGGGGAGCTGTTTTTT
-	TRBV5-1	TRBJ1-5	-	CASSLEGGNQPQHF	TGCGCCAGTAGCTTGGAAGGCGGGAATCAGCCCCAGCATTTT
-	TRBV4-2	TRBJ2-1	TRBD2	CASSQDSGGANEQFF	TGTGCCAGCAGCCAAGATAGCGGGGGGGCCAATGAGCAGTTCTTC
-	TRBV28	TRBJ2-5	-	CASSFPDSQETQYF	TGTGCCAGCAGTTTTCCGGACAGCCAAGAGACCCAGTACTTC
-	TRBV10-3	TRBJ1-1	TRBD1	CAINTDRGQNLAEAFF	TGTGCCATCAATACTGACAGGGGGCAGAATTTGGCTGAAGCTTTCTTT
-	TRBV6-1	TRBJ2-3	TRBD2	CASRAGGHPDTQYF	TGTGCCAGCAGAGCGGGGGGGCACCCAGATACGCAGTATTTT
-	TRBV4-2	TRBJ2-7	TRBD2	CASSQELAEAYEQYF	TGTGCCAGCAGCCAAGAGCTAGCGGAGGCCTACGAGCAGTACTTC
-	TRBV28	TRBJ2-7	-	CASTITGGFYEQYF	TGTGCCAGCACCATCACTGGGGGGTTCTACGAGCAGTACTTC
-	TRBV27	TRBJ2-7	TRBD2	CASSLTGGRIYEQYF	TGTGCCAGCAGTTTAACGGGGGGGCGCATCTACGAGCAGTACTTC
-	TRBV2	TRBJ1-5	-	CASRVTDNQPQHF	TGTGCCAGCAGGGTGACAGACAATCAGCCCCAGCATTTT
-	TRBV7-2	TRBJ2-5	TRBD1	CASSVAQTGYALRRQETQYF	TGTGCCAGCAGCGTAGCACAGACAGGGTATGCCCTACGGCGACAAGAGACCCAGTACTTC
-	TRBV5-6	TRBJ2-1	TRBD2	CASSLRTSGSRNEQFF	TGTGCCAGCAGCTTGAGGACTAGCGGGAGTAGGAATGAGCAGTTCTTC
-	TRBV6-1	TRBJ2-7	-	CASTKFQGTYEQYF	TGTGCCAGCACTAAGTTCCAGGGAACCTACGAGCAGTACTTC
-	TRBV5-1	TRBJ1-1	-	CASSAGDLSTEAFF	TGCGCCAGCAGCGCCGGAGACCTGAGCACTGAAGCTTTCTTT
-	TRBV21-1	TRBJ2-7	-	CASTALRTGRLASYF	TGTGCCAGCACCGCCCTTAGGACAGGGAGGCTGGCGTCGTACTTC
-	TRBV18	TRBJ2-2	-	CASSPRDGEGELFF	TGTGCCAGCTCACCACGAGACGGAGAAGGGGAGCTGTTTTTT
-	TRBV13	TRBJ1-1	TRBD1	CASSLGPGQGTEAFF	TGTGCCAGCAGCTTAGGCCCGGGACAGGGAACTGAAGCTTTCTTT
-	TRBV6-5	TRBJ1-1	TRBD1	CASRPQGGGNTEAFF	TGTGCCAGCAGACCGCAGGGGGGAGGGAACACTGAAGCTTTCTTT
-	TRBV7-8	TRBJ1-3	-	CASSSFLTGSGNTIYF	TGTGCCAGCAGCTCCTTCTTGACAGGCTCTGGAAACACCATATATTTT
-	TRBV10-1	TRBJ2-2	TRBD1	CASSETDRPGELFF	TGCGCCAGCAGTGAGACGGACAGGCCCGGGGAGCTGTTTTTT
-	TRBV10-3	TRBJ1-1	-	CAISETLTTEAFF	TGTGCCATCAGTGAGACGTTGACTACTGAAGCTTTCTTT
-	TRBV6-1	TRBJ2-1	-	CASSLTRSHEQFF	TGTGCCAGCAGCCTCACTAGATCCCATGAGCAGTTCTTC
-	TRBV9	TRBJ1-2	TRBD1	CASSVAGGGYTF	TGTGCCAGCAGCGTAGCAGGGGGTGGCTACACCTTC
-	TRBV5-1	TRBJ1-4	-	CASSPNLDPGSEKLFF	TGCGCCAGCAGCCCCAACCTTGACCCAGGGTCTGAAAAACTGTTTTTT
-	TRBV28	TRBJ1-2	-	CASTSFYGYTF	TGTGCCAGTACTTCATTCTATGGCTACACCTTC
-	TRBV9	TRBJ2-5	-	CASSVAAGGQGETQYF	TGTGCCAGCAGCGTAGCAGCGGGGGGACAGGGGGAGACCCAGTACTTC
-	TRBV4-1	TRBJ2-3	TRBD1	CASSQTGADTQYF	TGCGCCAGCAGCCAGACAGGGGCAGATACGCAGTATTTT
-	TRBV18	TRBJ2-1	TRBD2	CASSPLWGQRLAGDNEQFF	TGTGCCAGCTCACCCTTATGGGGACAGAGACTAGCGGGAGACAATGAGCAGTTCTTC
-	TRBV4-2	TRBJ2-7	-	CASSQDRKDTYEQYF	TGTGCCAGCAGCCAAGATCGAAAAGACACCTACGAGCAGTACTTC
-	TRBV28	TRBJ2-3	TRBD1	CASSFETAGTGLPDTQYF	TGTGCCAGCAGTTTTGAGACCGCCGGGACAGGGTTGCCAGATACGCAGTATTTT
-	TRBV5-7	TRBJ2-7	-	CASSFPPGIGEQYF	TGTGCCAGCAGCTTCCCTCCGGGAATTGGCGAGCAGTACTTC
once	TRBV5-1	TRBJ1-1	-	CASSLGAGFEAFF	TGCGCCAGCAGCTTGGGGGCCGGATTTGAAGCTTTCTTT
-	TRBV30	TRBJ2-3	TRBD2	CGWGTGLARDTQYF	TGTGGCTGGGGTACGGGACTAGCAAGGGATACGCAGTATTTT
-	TRBV6-1	TRBJ1-1	-	CASRGQLYTEAFF	TGTGCCAGCAGAGGACAGCTTTACACTGAAGCTTTCTTT
-	TRBV7-6	TRBJ1-5	TRBD1	CASSLATGLGQPQHF	TGTGCCAGCAGCTTAGCGACAGGGTTGGGTCAGCCCCAGCATTTT
few	TRBV5-1	TRBJ1-5	TRBD1	CASSPSGSGGHLPQHF	TGCGCCAGCAGCCCAAGTGGGTCAGGGGGGCATCTGCCCCAGCATTTT
-	TRBV13	TRBJ1-2	-	CASRRLGANYGYTF	TGTGCCAGCAGGAGGCTTGGAGCTAACTATGGCTACACCTTC
-	TRBV4-2	TRBJ2-1	TRBD2	CASEPTSGMGNEQFF	TGTGCCAGCGAACCTACTAGCGGGATGGGGAATGAGCAGTTCTTC
-	TRBV14	TRBJ2-7	-	CASSLKAKRTGRYEQYF	TGTGCCAGCAGCCTGAAGGCCAAGCGGACTGGACGCTACGAGCAGTACTTC
-	TRBV6-4	TRBJ1-2	-	CASSRGNYGYTF	TGTGCCAGCAGTCGGGGGAACTATGGCTACACCTTC
-	TRBV12-5	TRBJ1-1	-	CASGLIGTLGNTEAFF	TGTGCTAGTGGTTTAATTGGGACTCTAGGGAACACTGAAGCTTTCTTT
once	TRBV27	TRBJ2-6	-	CASSLLAGGANVLTF	TGTGCCAGCAGTTTATTGGCGGGTGGGGCCAACGTCCTGACTTTC
-	TRBV9	TRBJ2-1	TRBD2	CASSVGQVAGGPYNEQFF	TGTGCCAGCAGCGTAGGTCAAGTAGCGGGGGGGCCTTACAATGAGCAGTTCTTC
-	TRBV10-1	TRBJ2-5	TRBD1	CASSTGGQETQYF	TGCGCCAGCAGCACAGGGGGTCAAGAGACCCAGTACTTC
-	TRBV11-2	TRBJ1-5	TRBD1	CASSPGTGLFQPQHF	TGTGCCAGCAGTCCCGGGACAGGGTTGTTTCAGCCCCAGCATTTT
-	TRBV14	TRBJ2-3	TRBD2	CASSQVGGGAADTQYF	TGTGCCAGCAGCCAAGTTGGCGGGGGGGCCGCAGATACGCAGTATTTT
-	TRBV4-1	TRBJ2-3	TRBD2	CASSQPLAGRTDTQYF	TGCGCCAGCAGCCAACCACTAGCGGGTCGCACAGATACGCAGTATTTT
once	TRBV5-1	TRBJ2-1	-	CASTPTRLGLNEQFF	TGCGCCAGCACCCCGACAAGGTTAGGTCTCAATGAGCAGTTCTTC
-	TRBV5-4	TRBJ1-4	TRBD1	CASSIGQATPSGNEKLFF	TGTGCCAGCAGCATCGGACAGGCGACCCCCTCTGGTAATGAAAAACTGTTTTTT
-	TRBV30	TRBJ1-1	-	CAWRNRLGPITEAFF	TGTGCCTGGAGGAATAGGTTGGGCCCGATCACTGAAGCTTTCTTT
-	TRBV2	TRBJ2-1	TRBD2	CASSLDPSGIYNEQFF	TGTGCCAGCAGCCTAGACCCTAGCGGGATTTACAATGAGCAGTTCTTC
-	TRBV2	TRBJ2-1	TRBD2	CASITERGVSYNEQFF	TGTGCCAGCATTACCGAGCGGGGGGTTTCCTACAATGAGCAGTTCTTC